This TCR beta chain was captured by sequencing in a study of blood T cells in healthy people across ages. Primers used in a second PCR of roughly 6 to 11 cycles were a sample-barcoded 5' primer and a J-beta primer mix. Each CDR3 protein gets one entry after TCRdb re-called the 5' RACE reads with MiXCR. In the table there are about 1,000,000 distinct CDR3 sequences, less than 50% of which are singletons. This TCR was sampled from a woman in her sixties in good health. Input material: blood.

The CDR3 reads CASSQDRFYEAFF. The CDR3 coding sequence is TGCGCCAGCAGCCAAGATCGGTTCTATGAAGCTTTCTTT. This chain uses TRBV4-1 with TRBJ1-1; no clear D. The CDR3 spans 13 residues. Germline CDR1 is MGHRA and CDR2 is YSYEKL. The V end was cut by 0 bases, the J end by 7 bases, with 9 bases between.